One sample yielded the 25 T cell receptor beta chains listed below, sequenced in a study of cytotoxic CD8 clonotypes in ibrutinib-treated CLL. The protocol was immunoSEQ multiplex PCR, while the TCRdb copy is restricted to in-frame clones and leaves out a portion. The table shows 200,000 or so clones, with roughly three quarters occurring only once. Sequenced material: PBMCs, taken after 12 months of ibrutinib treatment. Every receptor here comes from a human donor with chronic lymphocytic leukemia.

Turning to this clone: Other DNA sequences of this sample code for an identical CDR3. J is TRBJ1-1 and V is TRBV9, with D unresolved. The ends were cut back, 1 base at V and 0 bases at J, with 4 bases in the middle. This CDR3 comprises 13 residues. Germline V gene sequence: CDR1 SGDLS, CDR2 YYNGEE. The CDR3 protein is CASSVTVNTEAFF. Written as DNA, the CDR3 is TGTGCCAGCAGCGTAACTGTGAACACTGAAGCTTTCTTT.

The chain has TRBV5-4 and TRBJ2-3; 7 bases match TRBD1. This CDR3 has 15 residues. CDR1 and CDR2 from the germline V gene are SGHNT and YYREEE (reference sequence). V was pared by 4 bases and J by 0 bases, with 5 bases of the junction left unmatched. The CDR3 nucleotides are TGTGCCAGCAGCCTCCGGACAGGAAGCACAGATACGCAGTATTTT. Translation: CASSLRTGSTDTQYF.

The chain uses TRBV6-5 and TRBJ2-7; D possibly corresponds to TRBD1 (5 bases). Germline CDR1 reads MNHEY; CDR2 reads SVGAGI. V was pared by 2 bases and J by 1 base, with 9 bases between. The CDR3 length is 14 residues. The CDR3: CASSYGARSYEQYF. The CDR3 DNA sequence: TGTGCCAGCAGTTACGGGGCTAGGTCCTACGAGCAGTACTTC.

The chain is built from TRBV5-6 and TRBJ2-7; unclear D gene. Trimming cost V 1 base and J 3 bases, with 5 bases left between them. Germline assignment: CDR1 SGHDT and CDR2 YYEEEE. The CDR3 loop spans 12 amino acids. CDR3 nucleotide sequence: TGTGCCAGCAGCTTGCACAACTACGAGCAGTACTTC. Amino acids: CASSLHNYEQYF.

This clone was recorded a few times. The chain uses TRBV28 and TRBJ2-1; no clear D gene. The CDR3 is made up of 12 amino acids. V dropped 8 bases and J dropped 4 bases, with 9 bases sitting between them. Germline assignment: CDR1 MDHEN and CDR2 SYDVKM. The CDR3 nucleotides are TGTGCCAGCCGAAGGTCTTACAATGAGCAGTTCTTC. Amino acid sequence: CASRRSYNEQFF.

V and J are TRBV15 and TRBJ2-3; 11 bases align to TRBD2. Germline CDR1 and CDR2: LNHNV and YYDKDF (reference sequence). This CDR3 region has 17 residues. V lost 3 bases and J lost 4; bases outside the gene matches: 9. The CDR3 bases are TGTGCCACCAGCAGGGCCGGGACTAGCGGCACCTCAGATACGCAGTATTTT. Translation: CATSRAGTSGTSDTQYF.

The CDR3 region has the DNA TGTGCCAGTAGTTTGGGCCTTGGCTGGGAGACCCAGTACTTC. It is translated as CASSLGLGWETQYF. The rearrangement joins TRBV19 to TRBJ2-5, with D uncertain. The V and J ends lost 5 bases and 5 bases respectively, with 15 bases between them. Germline V gene data show CDR1 as LNHDA and CDR2 as SQIVND (reference sequence). The CDR3 is 14 amino acids. The variable domain in full, completed from reference TRBV19 and TRBJ2-5, reads DGGITQSPKYLFRKEGQNVTLSCEQNLNHDAMYWYRQDPGQGLRLIYYSQIVNDFQKGDIAEGYSVSREKKESFPLTVTSAQKNPTAFYLCASSLGLGWETQYFGPGTRLLVL.

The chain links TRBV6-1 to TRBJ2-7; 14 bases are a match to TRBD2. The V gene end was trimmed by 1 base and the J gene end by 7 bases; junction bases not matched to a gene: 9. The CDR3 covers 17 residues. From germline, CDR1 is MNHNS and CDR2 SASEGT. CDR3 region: CASSEVRGLAGGVEQYF. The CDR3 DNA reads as TGTGCCAGCAGTGAAGTCAGAGGACTAGCGGGAGGTGTAGAGCAGTACTTC.

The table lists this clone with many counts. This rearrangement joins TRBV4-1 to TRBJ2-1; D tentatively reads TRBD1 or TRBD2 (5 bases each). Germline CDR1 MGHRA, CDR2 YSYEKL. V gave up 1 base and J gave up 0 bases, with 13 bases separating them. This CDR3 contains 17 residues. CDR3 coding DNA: TGCGCCAGCAGCCAAGGGCTTGCAGGGAGCTCCTACAATGAGCAGTTCTTC. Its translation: CASSQGLAGSSYNEQFF.

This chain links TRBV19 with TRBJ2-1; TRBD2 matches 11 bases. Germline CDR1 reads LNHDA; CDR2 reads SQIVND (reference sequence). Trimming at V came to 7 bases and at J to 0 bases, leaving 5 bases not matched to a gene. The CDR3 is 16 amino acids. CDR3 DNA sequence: TGTGCCAGTACCTGGGGACTAGCGGACTCCTACAATGAGCAGTTCTTC. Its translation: CASTWGLADSYNEQFF.

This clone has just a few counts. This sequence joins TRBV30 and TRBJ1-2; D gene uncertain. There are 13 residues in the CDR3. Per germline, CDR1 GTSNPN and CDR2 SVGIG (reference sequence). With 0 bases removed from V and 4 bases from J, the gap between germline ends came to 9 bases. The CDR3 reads CAWSVSGGYGYTF. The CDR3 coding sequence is TGTGCCTGGAGTGTATCTGGCGGCTATGGCTACACCTTC.

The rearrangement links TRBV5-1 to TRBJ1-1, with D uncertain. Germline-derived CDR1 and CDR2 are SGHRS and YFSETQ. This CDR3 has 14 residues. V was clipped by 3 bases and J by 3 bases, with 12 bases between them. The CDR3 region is CASSYGEAYTEAFF. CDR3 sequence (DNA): TGCGCCAGCAGCTATGGGGAGGCGTACACTGAAGCTTTCTTT.

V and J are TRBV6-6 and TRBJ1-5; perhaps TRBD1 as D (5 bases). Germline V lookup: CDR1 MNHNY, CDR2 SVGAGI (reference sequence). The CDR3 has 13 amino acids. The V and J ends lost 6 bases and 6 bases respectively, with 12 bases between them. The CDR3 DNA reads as TGTGCCAGCAGGGAACAGGAAAGTCAGCCCCAGCATTTT. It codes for CASREQESQPQHF.

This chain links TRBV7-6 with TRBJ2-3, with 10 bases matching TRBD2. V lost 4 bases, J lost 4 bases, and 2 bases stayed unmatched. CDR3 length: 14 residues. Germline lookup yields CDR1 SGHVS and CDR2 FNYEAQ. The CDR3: CASSWTSGADTQYF. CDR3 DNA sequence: TGTGCCAGCAGCTGGACTAGCGGAGCAGATACGCAGTATTTT.

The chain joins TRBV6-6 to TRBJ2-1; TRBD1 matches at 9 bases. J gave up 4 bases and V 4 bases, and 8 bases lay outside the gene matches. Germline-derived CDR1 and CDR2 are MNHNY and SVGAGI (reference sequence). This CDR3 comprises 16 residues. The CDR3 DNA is TGTGCCAGCAGTTCCGACAGGGGGATTCGGTACAATGAGCAGTTCTTC. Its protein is CASSSDRGIRYNEQFF.

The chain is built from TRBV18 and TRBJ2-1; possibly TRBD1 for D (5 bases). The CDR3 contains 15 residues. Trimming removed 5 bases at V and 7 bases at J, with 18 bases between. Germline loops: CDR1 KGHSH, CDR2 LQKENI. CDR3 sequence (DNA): TGTGCCAGCTCAAAATCCAGGGAAATCTGGAATGAGCAGTTCTTC. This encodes CASSKSREIWNEQFF. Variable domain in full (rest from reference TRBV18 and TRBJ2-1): NAGVMQNPRHLVRRRGQEARLRCSPMKGHSHVYWYRQLPEEGLKFMVYLQKENIIDESGMPKERFSAEFPKEGPSILRIQQVVRGDSAAYFCASSKSREIWNEQFFGPGTRLTVL.

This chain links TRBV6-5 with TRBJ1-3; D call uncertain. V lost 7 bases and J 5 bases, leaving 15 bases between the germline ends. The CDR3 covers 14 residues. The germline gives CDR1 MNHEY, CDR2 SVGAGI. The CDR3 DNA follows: TGTGCCAGCATTCCTGAGGGCAAGAGAAACACCATATATTTT. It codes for CASIPEGKRNTIYF.

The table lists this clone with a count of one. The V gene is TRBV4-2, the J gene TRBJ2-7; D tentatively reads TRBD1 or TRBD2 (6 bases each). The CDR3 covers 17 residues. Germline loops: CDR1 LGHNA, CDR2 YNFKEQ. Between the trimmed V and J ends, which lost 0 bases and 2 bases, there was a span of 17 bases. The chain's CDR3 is CASSQDEGRRGTYEQYF. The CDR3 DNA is TGTGCCAGCAGCCAAGACGAAGGGAGGAGGGGGACCTACGAGCAGTACTTC.

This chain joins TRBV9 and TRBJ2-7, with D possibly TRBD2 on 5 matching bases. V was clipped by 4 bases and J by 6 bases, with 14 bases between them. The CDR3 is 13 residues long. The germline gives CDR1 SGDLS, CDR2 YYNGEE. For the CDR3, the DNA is TGTGCCAGCAGCCCCAACGTCGGAGGCGAGCAGTACTTC. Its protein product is CASSPNVGGEQYF.

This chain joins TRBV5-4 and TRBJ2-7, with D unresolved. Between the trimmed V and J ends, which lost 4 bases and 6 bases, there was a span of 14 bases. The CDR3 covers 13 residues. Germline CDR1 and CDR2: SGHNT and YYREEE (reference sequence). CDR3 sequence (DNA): TGTGCCAGCAGCCCATCGGTGCCATCCGAGCAGTACTTC. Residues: CASSPSVPSEQYF.

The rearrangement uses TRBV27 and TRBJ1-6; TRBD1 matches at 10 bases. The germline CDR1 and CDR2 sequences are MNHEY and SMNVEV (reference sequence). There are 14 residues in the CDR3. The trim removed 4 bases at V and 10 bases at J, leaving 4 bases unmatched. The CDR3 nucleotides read TGTGCCAGCAGTTCGCGGACAGGGGGATCACCCCTCCACTTT. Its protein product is CASSSRTGGSPLHF.

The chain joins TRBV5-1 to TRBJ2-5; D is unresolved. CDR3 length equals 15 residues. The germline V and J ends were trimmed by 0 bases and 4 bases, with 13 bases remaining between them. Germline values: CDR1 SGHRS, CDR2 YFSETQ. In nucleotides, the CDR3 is TGCGCCAGCAGCTTGGGTTCTGCCGCGATAGAGACCCAGTACTTC. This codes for CASSLGSAAIETQYF.

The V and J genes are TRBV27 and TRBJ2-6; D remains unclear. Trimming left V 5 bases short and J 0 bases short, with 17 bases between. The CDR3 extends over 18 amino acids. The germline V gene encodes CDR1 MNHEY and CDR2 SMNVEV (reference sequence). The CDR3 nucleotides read TGTGCCAGCAGTCCGGTAGGGTGGGAAAACTCTGGGGCCAACGTCCTGACTTTC. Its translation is CASSPVGWENSGANVLTF. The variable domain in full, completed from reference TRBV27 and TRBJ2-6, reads EAQVTQNPRYLITVTGKKLTVTCSQNMNHEYMSWYRQDPGLGLRQIYYSMNVEVTDKGDVPEGYKVSRKEKRNFPLILESPSPNQTSLYFCASSPVGWENSGANVLTFGAGSRLTVL.

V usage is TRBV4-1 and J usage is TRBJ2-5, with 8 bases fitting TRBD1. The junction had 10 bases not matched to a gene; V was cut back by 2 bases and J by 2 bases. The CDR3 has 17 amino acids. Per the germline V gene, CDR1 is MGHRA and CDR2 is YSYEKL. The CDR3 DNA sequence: TGCGCCAGCAGCCAATTCCCGACAGGGGATGGTCAAGAGACCCAGTACTTC. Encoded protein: CASSQFPTGDGQETQYF.

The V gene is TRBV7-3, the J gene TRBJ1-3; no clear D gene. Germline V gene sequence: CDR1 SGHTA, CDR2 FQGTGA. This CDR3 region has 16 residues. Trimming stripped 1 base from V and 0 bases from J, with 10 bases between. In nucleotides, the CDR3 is TGTGCCAGCAGCTTAAGTCCGGGGATCTCTGGAAACACCATATATTTT. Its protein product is CASSLSPGISGNTIYF.